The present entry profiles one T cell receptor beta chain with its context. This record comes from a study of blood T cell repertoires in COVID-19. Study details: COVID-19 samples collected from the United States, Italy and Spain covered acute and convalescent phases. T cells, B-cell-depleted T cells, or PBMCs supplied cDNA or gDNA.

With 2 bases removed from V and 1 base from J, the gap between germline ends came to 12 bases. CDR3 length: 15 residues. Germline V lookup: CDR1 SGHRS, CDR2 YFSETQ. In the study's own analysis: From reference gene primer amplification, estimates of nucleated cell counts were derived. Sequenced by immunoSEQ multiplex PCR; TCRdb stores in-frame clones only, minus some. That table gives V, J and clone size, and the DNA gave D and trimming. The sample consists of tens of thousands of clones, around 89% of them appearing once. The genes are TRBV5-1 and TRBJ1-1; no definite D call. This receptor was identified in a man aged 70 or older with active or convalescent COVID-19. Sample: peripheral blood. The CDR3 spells CASSFMEGANTEAFF. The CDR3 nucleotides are TGCGCCAGCAGCTTCATGGAGGGTGCGAACACTGAAGCTTTCTTT.